One sample yielded the 30 T cell receptor beta chains listed below, sequenced in a study. TCRdb passed the RT-PCR reads through MiXCR, listing each CDR3 protein once. The sample carries about 700,000 distinct CDR3 sequences, approximately 14% recorded once. The sample comprised memory CD4+ T cells from blood. These receptors were obtained from a female donor in good health, serving as a healthy control.

The V gene is TRBV27, the J gene TRBJ2-6; 8 bases agree with TRBD1. Germline CDR1 and CDR2: MNHEY and SMNVEV (reference sequence). CDR3 length: 17 amino acids. Germline trimming cut 5 bases from V and 0 bases from J; bases unmatched to any gene: 6. CDR3 in amino acids: CASSPWTGSSGANVLTF. CDR3 nucleotide sequence: TGTGCCAGCAGTCCATGGACAGGGAGCTCTGGGGCCAACGTCCTGACTTTC. The full variable domain, rest sourced from reference TRBV27 and TRBJ2-6, is EAQVTQNPRYLITVTGKKLTVTCSQNMNHEYMSWYRQDPGLGLRQIYYSMNVEVTDKGDVPEGYKVSRKEKRNFPLILESPSPNQTSLYFCASSPWTGSSGANVLTFGAGSRLTVL.

V usage is TRBV11-2 and J usage is TRBJ2-1, with 8 bases identical to TRBD1. In germline, CDR1 is SGHAT, CDR2 FQNNGV. Trimming removed 1 base from V and 6 bases from J; junction bases left unmatched: 8. There are 16 residues in the CDR3. The CDR3 coding sequence is TGTGCCAGCAGCTTAGCCACGGGACAGGCCGTCAATGAGCAGTTCTTC. This translates into CASSLATGQAVNEQFF.

There are many counts of this clonotype. The genes are TRBV10-3 and TRBJ2-3; tentatively, D is TRBD2 (6 bases). Germline lookup yields CDR1 ENHRY and CDR2 SYGVKD. This CDR3 comprises 13 residues. Trimming left V 3 bases short and J 5 bases short, with 9 bases between. The DNA for the CDR3 is TGTGCCATCAGTGACGGGAGTTTAGATACGCAGTATTTT. Amino acid sequence: CAISDGSLDTQYF.

This clonotype appeared many times. V gene TRBV5-1 combines with J gene TRBJ2-7, with 11 bases aligning to TRBD1. This CDR3 region has 14 residues. V shed 6 bases and J 6 bases; nucleotides not matched to a gene: 8. Germline lookup yields CDR1 SGHRS and CDR2 YFSETQ. Here the CDR3 DNA reads TGCGCCAGCACTCCGGGACAGGGGGGCCGCGAGCAGTACTTC. Translation gives CASTPGQGGREQYF.

This clonotype has more than one count but fewer than ten. The genes are TRBV11-2 and TRBJ1-4; 7 nucleotides line up with TRBD1. This CDR3 comprises 15 residues. Germline CDR1 and CDR2: SGHAT and FQNNGV. V lost 5 bases, J lost 7 bases, and 10 bases stayed unmatched. DNA of the CDR3: TGTGCCAGCAGCAGTGGGGACAGAACTTTTGAAAAACTGTTTTTT. It is translated as CASSSGDRTFEKLFF.

This clonotype was counted ten times or more. The CDR3 protein is CAISELRGVGANVLTF. As DNA, the CDR3 is TGTGCCATCAGTGAGTTAAGGGGGGTCGGGGCCAACGTCCTGACTTTC. The rearrangement joins TRBV10-3 to TRBJ2-6; D is perhaps TRBD1 or TRBD2 (6 bases each). V lost 1 base and J lost 4, with 11 bases in between. CDR1 and CDR2 from the germline V gene are ENHRY and SYGVKD. CDR3 length: 16 amino acids.

The CDR3 region has the DNA TGCAGTGCACCGAAAGACACTCTCTATGGCTACACCTTC. This gives the protein CSAPKDTLYGYTF. V and J are TRBV20-1 and TRBJ1-2; D is unclear. The germline V gene encodes CDR1 DFQATT and CDR2 SNEGSKA (reference sequence). This CDR3 contains 13 residues. Trimming removed 6 bases from V and 4 bases from J, with 15 bases in between.

This clonotype was found many times. This sequence joins TRBV20-1 and TRBJ2-3, with no clear D. The CDR3 has 12 amino acids. Trimming shortened V by 0 bases and J by 5 bases, and 6 bases separated the two germline ends. The V gene's germline CDR1 is DFQATT and CDR2 SNEGSKA (reference sequence). CDR3 sequence (DNA): TGCAGTGCTAGAGACTCGGGAGATACGCAGTATTTT. This translates into CSARDSGDTQYF.

V is TRBV10-2 and J is TRBJ2-1; TRBD2 might be the D (6 bases). The CDR3 spans 12 residues. Germline lookup yields CDR1 WSHSY and CDR2 SAAADI. Between the trimmed V and J ends, which lost 7 bases and 6 bases, there was a span of 10 bases. CDR3 in DNA: TGCGCCAGCACGCGGGACCTCAATGAGCAGTTCTTC. It translates to CASTRDLNEQFF.

The chain recombines TRBV6-5 with TRBJ2-1; D is perhaps TRBD2 (6 bases). The V gene's germline CDR1 is MNHEY and CDR2 SVGAGI. Trimming left V 6 bases short and J 1 base short, with 13 bases between. The CDR3 sequence is 15 residues long. CDR3 in amino acids: CASRTFGGSYNEQFF. The CDR3 region has the DNA TGTGCCAGCAGAACATTCGGGGGATCCTACAATGAGCAGTTCTTC.

This clonotype was seen many times. The J gene is TRBJ2-5, the V gene TRBV7-2, with TRBD2 matching 10 bases. Germline CDR1 SGHTA, CDR2 FQGNSA. The CDR3 loop spans 14 amino acids. J lost 5 bases, V lost 6 bases, and 6 bases had no gene match. This CDR3 is CASRRTSGMETQYF. The CDR3 coding sequence is TGTGCCAGCAGACGGACTAGCGGTATGGAGACCCAGTACTTC.

In this sample, this clonotype turned up many times. V is TRBV6-5 and J is TRBJ2-5, with TRBD2 identical over 12 bases. This CDR3 contains 18 residues. CDR1 is MNHEY, CDR2 SVGAGI, per germline. With V trimmed by 0 bases and J by 5 bases, 10 bases remained unmatched. The CDR3 is CASSYSLAGGRQGETQYF. The CDR3 DNA reads TGTGCCAGCAGTTACTCGCTAGCGGGAGGGCGTCAGGGGGAGACCCAGTACTTC.

This clonotype was counted many times. The J gene is TRBJ1-1, the V gene TRBV20-1, with 11 bases matching TRBD1. Germline V gene sequence: CDR1 DFQATT, CDR2 SNEGSKA (reference sequence). CDR3 length: 15 amino acids. V lost 5 bases and J lost 4; bases outside the gene matches: 9. This CDR3 is CSARGTGGVSTEAFF. In DNA, the CDR3 is TGCAGTGCTCGGGGGACAGGGGGAGTAAGCACTGAAGCTTTCTTT.

This chain uses TRBV20-1 with TRBJ2-5, with 8 bases aligning to TRBD2. Per germline, CDR1 DFQATT and CDR2 SNEGSKA (reference sequence). The CDR3 covers 15 residues. V lost 4 bases to trimming and J lost 2 bases; unmatched junction nucleotides: 9. This CDR3 reads CSAKTLIAGQETQYF. The CDR3 nucleotides are TGCAGTGCTAAAACCTTAATAGCGGGACAAGAGACCCAGTACTTC.

This clonotype came up a few times. The V and J genes are TRBV4-2 and TRBJ1-5; no reliable D call. This CDR3 comprises 13 residues. Trimming cost V 0 bases and J 5 bases, with 5 bases left between them. Germline V CDR1 and CDR2: LGHNA, YNFKEQ. The CDR3 DNA reads TGTGCCAGCAGCCAAGAGCAGGATCAGCCCCAGCATTTT. Protein product: CASSQEQDQPQHF.

The chain carries TRBV20-1 and TRBJ2-5, with 9 bases identical to TRBD2. V lost 7 bases and J lost 4; bases outside the gene matches: 10. From germline, CDR1 is DFQATT and CDR2 SNEGSKA (reference sequence). This CDR3 is 14 amino acids long. The CDR3 is CSVPRTSVGETQYF. The CDR3 nucleotides are TGCAGTGTTCCACGGACTAGCGTTGGAGAGACCCAGTACTTC.

This clonotype showed up just a few times. This chain uses TRBV5-1 with TRBJ1-4, with a tentative D call TRBD1 (6 bases). Trimming shortened V by 1 base and J by 8 bases, and 12 bases separated the two germline ends. CDR1 and CDR2 (germline): SGHRS, YFSETQ. The CDR3 loop spans 14 amino acids. The CDR3, as DNA: TGCGCCAGCAGCTTGATACAGGGAGGAGAAAAACTGTTTTTT. As protein: CASSLIQGGEKLFF.

The rearrangement joins TRBV20-1 to TRBJ2-7, with TRBD1 matching over 10 bases. With V trimmed by 1 base and J by 3 bases, 15 bases remained unmatched. This CDR3 contains 18 residues. Germline CDR1 is DFQATT and CDR2 is SNEGSKA (reference sequence). This chain's CDR3 is CSARGPGQGTSTHYEQYF. CDR3 coding DNA: TGCAGTGCTAGAGGACCGGGACAGGGGACTAGTACTCACTACGAGCAGTACTTC.

This chain uses TRBV28 with TRBJ1-2; D uncertain. V lost 6 bases and J lost 0, with 8 bases in between. In germline, CDR1 is MDHEN, CDR2 SYDVKM. This CDR3 contains 13 residues. CDR3 nucleotide sequence: TGTGCCAGCAGGGATCCCTCTAACTATGGCTACACCTTC. The encoded protein is CASRDPSNYGYTF.

This clonotype was picked up many times. The chain joins TRBV29-1 to TRBJ1-5; D gene uncertain. The CDR3 totals 13 residues. Germline assignment: CDR1 SQVTM and CDR2 ANQGSEA. V was trimmed by 4 bases and J by 4 bases, leaving 11 bases between them. The CDR3 nucleotides are TGCAGCGTTGTGGACGGTCAAAATCAGCCCCAGCATTTT. This encodes CSVVDGQNQPQHF. Full variable domain (missing parts from reference TRBV29-1 and TRBJ1-5): SAVISQKPSRDICQRGTSLTIQCQVDSQVTMMFWYRQQPGQSLTLIATANQGSEATYESGFVIDKFPISRPNLTFSTLTVSNMSPEDSSIYLCSVVDGQNQPQHFGDGTRLSIL.

This clonotype appeared a few times. The chain recombines TRBV30 with TRBJ2-3; D remains ambiguous. Germline-derived CDR1 and CDR2 are GTSNPN and SVGIG (reference sequence). The ends were cut back, 3 bases at V and 6 bases at J, with 10 bases in the middle. This CDR3 spans 12 amino acids. The CDR3 coding sequence is TGTGCCTGGAGCCCCCTGATGGATACGCAGTATTTT. Encoded protein: CAWSPLMDTQYF.

This clonotype appeared many times. CDR3 sequence reads: CASSTGLAGSRRTSTDTQYF. The CDR3 DNA reads as TGTGCCAGTAGTACCGGACTAGCGGGATCCAGGCGGACTAGCACAGATACGCAGTATTTT. J is TRBJ2-3 and V is TRBV19; TRBD2 matches 12 bases. The J segment lost 0 bases and the V segment lost 4 bases, leaving 14 bases of the junction unmatched. This CDR3 is 20 amino acids long. Germline V lookup: CDR1 LNHDA, CDR2 SQIVND (reference sequence).

This clonotype was seen a handful of times. The chain uses TRBV18 and TRBJ2-6; D possibly corresponds to TRBD2 (6 bases). The CDR3 is made up of 15 amino acids. V was pared by 6 bases and J by 3 bases, with 12 bases between. CDR1 KGHSH and CDR2 LQKENI come from the germline V gene. CDR3 coding DNA: TGTGCCAGCTCCTCAACGGGGGATGGGGCCAACGTCCTGACTTTC. Protein sequence: CASSSTGDGANVLTF.

The V and J genes are TRBV12-3 or TRBV12-4 and TRBJ2-1, with 11 bases that match TRBD2. CDR3 length: 18 amino acids. V gave up 3 bases and J gave up 4 bases; unmatched junction bases: 11. As DNA, the CDR3 is TGTGCCAGCAGTTTGGTAGCGGGAGGGCTTGGGGAGTACAATGAGCAGTTCTTC. It specifies CASSLVAGGLGEYNEQFF.

The chain carries TRBV28 and TRBJ1-3, with no clear D. The germline V and J ends were trimmed by 4 bases and 3 bases, with 13 bases remaining between them. The CDR3 runs 15 residues. CDR1 and CDR2 (germline): MDHEN, SYDVKM. The DNA of the CDR3 is TGTGCCAGCAGTTGGAATGGGCTTTTTGGAAACACCATATATTTT. As protein: CASSWNGLFGNTIYF.

Worth noting for this clonotype: One junction end does not reproduce the germline sequence, and a read error may be involved. J is TRBJ2-7 and V is TRBV3-1, with 12 bases aligning to TRBD1. The CDR3 totals 15 residues. Germline CDR1 and CDR2: LGHDT and YNNKEL (reference sequence). The DNA for the CDR3 is TGTGCCAGCAGCCCGGGACAGGGGGCTACCTACGAGAAGTACTTC. Amino acids: CASSPGQGATYEKYF.

The chain combines TRBV12-3 or TRBV12-4 with TRBJ1-1; D is uncertain. V dropped 3 bases and J dropped 4 bases, with 12 bases sitting between them. The CDR3 runs 14 residues. CDR3 loop: CASSFFRSSTEAFF. The DNA for the CDR3 is TGTGCCAGCAGTTTTTTCAGGTCAAGCACTGAAGCTTTCTTT.

The chain uses TRBV7-2 and TRBJ2-1; tentatively, D is TRBD1 (5 bases). The germline CDR1 and CDR2 sequences are SGHTA and FQGNSA. CDR3 length: 15 amino acids. V lost 5 bases, J lost 0 bases, and 11 bases lay in between. CDR3 protein: CASSVDRTSYNEQFF. The CDR3 DNA reads as TGTGCCAGCAGCGTAGACAGAACCTCCTACAATGAGCAGTTCTTC.

The chain employs TRBV6-1 and TRBJ1-1; no clear D gene. The CDR3 contains 13 residues. Germline loops: CDR1 MNHNS, CDR2 SASEGT. V lost 7 bases and J 3 bases, leaving 12 bases between the germline ends. CDR3 in amino acids: CASTLAPDTEAFF. CDR3 bases: TGTGCCAGCACCCTGGCCCCGGACACTGAAGCTTTCTTT.

This clonotype was counted ten times or more. The chain carries TRBV5-6 and TRBJ2-2, with D possibly being TRBD1 (6 bases). From germline, CDR1 is SGHDT and CDR2 YYEEEE. This CDR3 region has 11 residues. V shed 7 bases and J shed 7 bases, with 8 bases lying between them. CDR3 protein: CASQGNGELFF. The CDR3 nucleotides are TGTGCCAGCCAGGGGAACGGGGAGCTGTTTTTT.